The T cell receptor (beta chain) under discussion was sequenced for a study of glioma-infiltrating T cells after dendritic cell vaccination. Study context: Patients had newly diagnosed or recurrent glioblastoma and received dendritic cell vaccines. Notes on the study in general: Higher pretreatment TIL content predicted longer progression-free time and survival. Complete blood and tumor specimen sets were limited to few patients.

Up to 2 ug genomic DNA was used for TCRB CDR3 amplification. Clones were read by immunoSEQ multiplex PCR, and TCRdb kept only the in-frame ones, dropping some. The sample yields 65,000 or so clones, more than 75% seen once. Time point here: after dendritic cell vaccination, including at tumor progression/relapse. The CDR3 has 13 amino acids. The germline CDR1 and CDR2 sequences are MNHEY and SVGAGI. Between the trimmed V and J ends, which lost 4 bases and 7 bases, there was a span of 13 bases. With respect to this clone: Its antigen remains unidentified.

This material consisted of blood, taken after dendritic cell vaccination. The clonotype comes from a human donor with glioblastoma. This chain uses TRBV6-5 with TRBJ2-5; tentatively, D is TRBD2 (6 bases). The CDR3, as DNA: TGTGCCAGCAGTTTACCTTCGGAGGGGACCCAGTACTTC. Translated, it gives CASSLPSEGTQYF.